This TCR beta chain was profiled in a study of shared clonotypes between healthy human individuals (dated by TCRdb to the early 2020s). For context, the study as a whole: A few men and two women, aged 18 to 49 years, made up the cohort. For each donor, three plates each were used for CD4 naive and CD4 memory, two plates were used for CD8 naive, and one plate was used for CD8 memory. To estimate repertoire size and how much clonotypes are shared between individuals, the study performed deep sequencing of blood TCR repertoires from five healthy adults. Different laboratories and diverse techniques were used to prepare libraries and sequence TCR repertoires, to increase sequencing depth and limit assay-specific biases. Between about 0.9 and 10 billion PBMCs per donor were obtained by leukapheresis. General conclusions and limits of the study: Naive subsets generally had larger estimated clonotype richness than memory subsets. Clonotypes shared by all four sorted-subset donors showed higher generation probabilities than non-shared clonotypes. Because the study included a small number of donors, the genetic and exposure-history diversity represented was limited. Only blood was sampled, and tissue TCR repertoires likely differ from those in blood. Pairwise subsampling indicated that sequencing depth was expected to affect the degree of clonotype sharing among donors. About 5% of naive CD4, 3.5% of naive CD8, around 2.3% of memory CD4, and over 0.35% of memory CD8 clonotypes were shared across several donors. Rarefaction of sorted-subset datasets indicated incomplete sequencing despite the large sequencing depth.

Measured from the cysteine to the phenylalanine, the CDR3 is 12 residues long. Only the CDR3 DNA is retained, 36 bases long and in frame from the first base. CDR1 and CDR2 are drawn from the germline V gene: SGHVS, FQNEAQ. The V end loses 3 bases and the J end loses 1 base, and a stretch of 3 bases separates them. Healthy HIV-negative adults with no recently reported acute infections or vaccinations were included as donors. Every donor was a Caucasian adult residing in Nashville, Tennessee, USA. CD4+ T cells were enriched through magnetic negative selection, after which naive cells were positively selected on CD45RA and the remaining negative fraction served as the memory subset. After blood collection by leukapheresis, PBMCs were isolated using Ficoll-Histopaque density gradient centrifugation and then cryopreserved in the vapor phase of liquid nitrogen. Purity and quantity of every magnetically sorted T cell population were checked by analytical flow cytometry. From each sorted fraction, genomic DNA was isolated and quantified by UV absorbance on a Nanodrop 2000c.

As regards this clone: The antigen this receptor binds is unknown. A read error may be the cause here, since a much bigger clone is one base away.

TCR CDR3 regions were amplified from genomic DNA by multiplex PCR using the deep immunoSEQ assay. Extracted genomic DNA from each cell subset was spread evenly across all wells of several immunoSEQ 96-well plates, with each plate serving as a replicate. For sorted subsets, each replicate PCR was loaded with about 0.2 ug genomic DNA, equivalent to approximately 27,000 T cell genomes. Purified libraries were measured with a Qubit 3.0 fluorometer, size-checked on a Bioanalyzer 2100, and measured again with the KAPA Library Quantification kit. A separate single-read 150-cycle Illumina NextSeq 550 flow cell was used to sequence each immunoSEQ 96-well plate. Per the authors' processing: Because only junctional sequences without quality scores were contained in the immunoSEQ output, filtering matching that applied to full-length reads could not be performed. Sequences were annotated with PyIR, a Python wrapper for IgBLAST v1.9, and V/J genes and CDR3 were assigned using IMGT germline references. Reads with weak V/J assignments (E-value above 1e-6), missing CDR3, stop codons, out-of-frame junctions, or ambiguous translated residues were removed. V3J clonotypes were defined by identical inferred V gene, J gene, and CDR3 amino acid sequence. Percentage overlap between repertoires was calculated by dividing the number of shared unique clonotypes by the size of the smaller repertoire. Three approaches were used to assess repertoire richness: RTK rarefaction, the Chao1 estimator, and Recon v2.1 estimates of unobserved clonotypes. For all TCRbeta clonotypes obtained by the gDNA method from four donors, generation probabilities were computed with OLGA. TCRdb limited this immuneACCESS table to in-frame rearrangements with V and J called. A share of clones is missing; checked studies link under half to unresolved V genes, and the rest is unexplained. That table is the source of V, J and clone size, and D and trimming were worked out from the DNA. In this sample the table shows 850,000 to 1,100,000 clones, roughly 80% of which occur a single time. The ten biggest clones cover 0.89% of the sample.

Recombination joined TRBV7-8 with TRBJ1-1; no confident D gene assignment can be made. The clonotype originates from a man aged 18-30 years in good health. Some clones in this sample may be carry-over from other donors' samples. Sample: memory CD4+ T cells from PBMCs. Read against the paper, the sample's cell subset or site label means: CD45RA-negative fraction. The nucleotide sequence reads TGTGCCAGCAGCTTCAGGAACACTGAAGCTTTCTTT. Its protein product is CASSFRNTEAFF.